These 18 T cell receptor beta chains were all obtained from the same sample, sequenced in a study of patients and donors after allogeneic stem cell transplantation. TCRdb independently ran MiXCR on the RT-PCR reads; one entry per CDR3 protein. In the table there are 400,000 to 500,000 distinct CDR3 sequences, more than 15% of which are singletons. Sequences were obtained from blood, either unsorted or a sorted T cell fraction (not recorded which). These receptors all stem from a human donor who was either an allogeneic HSCT recipient or a stem cell or donor lymphocyte infusion donor (not recorded which). It is not recorded whose cells these are; they may come from a transplant donor.

This clonotype appeared many times. This chain uses TRBV5-1 with TRBJ1-1, with D maybe TRBD1 (5 bases). Germline-derived CDR1 and CDR2 are SGHRS and YFSETQ. The CDR3 length is 13 residues. With 1 base removed from V and 3 bases from J, the gap between germline ends came to 7 bases. CDR3 sequence: CASSLTGDTEAFF. CDR3 sequence (DNA): TGCGCCAGCAGCTTGACAGGAGACACTGAAGCTTTCTTT.

V gene TRBV29-1 combines with J gene TRBJ2-6; no clear D. V dropped 8 bases and J dropped 2 bases, with 10 bases sitting between them. There are 13 residues in the CDR3. Germline lookup yields CDR1 SQVTM and CDR2 ANQGSEA. The CDR3 loop reads CSRFAPGANVLTF. CDR3 nucleotide sequence: TGCAGCAGGTTTGCGCCTGGGGCCAACGTCCTGACTTTC.

This chain joins TRBV28 and TRBJ2-4, with D unclear. The CDR3 totals 13 residues. CDR1 is MDHEN, CDR2 SYDVKM, per germline. Trimming removed 6 bases from V and 9 bases from J, with 15 bases in between. The CDR3 protein is CASSPGGDSIQYF. The DNA of the CDR3 is TGTGCCAGCAGCCCCGGTGGGGATAGCATTCAGTACTTC.

This clonotype was counted a few times. The chain carries TRBV19 and TRBJ2-2; D gene uncertain. There are 13 residues in the CDR3. Looked up from germline, CDR1 is LNHDA and CDR2 is SQIVND (reference sequence). V lost 3 bases and J lost 6, with 8 bases in between. The CDR3 sequence is CASSIEKSGELFF. Here the CDR3 DNA reads TGTGCCAGTAGTATCGAAAAGTCCGGGGAGCTGTTTTTT.

Notes on this clonotype: The junction differs from germline at one of its ends, possibly a read error. The rearrangement uses TRBV7-8 and TRBJ1-2, with a tentative D call TRBD1 (5 bases). CDR1 and CDR2 from the germline V gene are SGHVS and FQNEAQ. The CDR3 is 14 residues long. The CDR3 spells CASSLGAGGYGYTF. CDR3 DNA sequence: TGTGCCAGCAGTTTAGGGGCGGGGGGCTATGGCTACACCTTC.

This clonotype has ten or more counts. The rearrangement uses TRBV12-3 or TRBV12-4 and TRBJ2-3, with D possibly being TRBD1 (6 bases). Trimming removed 8 bases from V and 5 bases from J, with 8 bases in between. CDR3 length: 11 residues. In nucleotides, the CDR3 is TGTGCCAGCCCCAGGGGAGATACGCAGTATTTT. It translates to CASPRGDTQYF.

This clonotype came up a few times. V and J are TRBV6-1 and TRBJ1-2, with 7 positions matching TRBD1. Germline V gene sequence: CDR1 MNHNS, CDR2 SASEGT. V lost 7 bases, J lost 4 bases, and 9 bases stayed unmatched. This CDR3 has 14 amino acids. The DNA for the CDR3 is TGTGCCAGCACCCGAATCGGACAGGCCTATGGCTACACCTTC. Protein: CASTRIGQAYGYTF.

This clonotype was seen many times. This chain links TRBV25-1 with TRBJ2-2; possibly TRBD2 for D (5 bases). This CDR3 is built from 17 residues. Looked up from germline, CDR1 is MGHDK and CDR2 is SYGVNS. V was clipped by 5 bases and J by 3 bases, with 19 bases between them. CDR3 in DNA: TGTGCCAGCAGTCTTAAAGGGCGGACTCGGGACACCGGGGAGCTGTTTTTT. Its translation is CASSLKGRTRDTGELFF.

This clonotype occurred a few times. The V call is TRBV7-6, the J call TRBJ2-1; D call uncertain. CDR1 SGHVS and CDR2 FNYEAQ come from the germline V gene. The ends were cut back, 1 base at V and 2 bases at J, with 12 bases in the middle. The length of the CDR3 is 16 residues. CDR3 region: CASSLVWSVAYNEQFF. The CDR3 nucleotides read TGTGCCAGCAGCTTAGTGTGGTCAGTTGCCTACAATGAGCAGTTCTTC.

The chain is built from TRBV20-1 and TRBJ2-5; 8 positions match TRBD2. With 3 bases clipped from V and 5 bases from J, the junction kept 11 bases outside the gene matches. The germline V gene has CDR1 DFQATT and CDR2 SNEGSKA (reference sequence). The CDR3 has 15 residues. The CDR3 is CSASRGSGEVETQYF. The CDR3, as DNA: TGCAGTGCTAGCCGGGGTAGCGGGGAGGTGGAGACCCAGTACTTC.

This clonotype appeared a few times. The DNA for the CDR3 is TGCGCCAGCAGCCCAAGAGGAGGGGGGAGCTTTGCAGATACGCAGTATTTT. This gives the protein CASSPRGGGSFADTQYF. The chain carries TRBV4-3 and TRBJ2-3, with D perhaps being TRBD1 or TRBD2 (6 bases each). Trimming took off 4 bases at V and 4 bases at J, with 21 bases between the two ends. The CDR3 covers 17 residues. Per the germline V gene, CDR1 is LGHNA and CDR2 is YSLEER.

The V gene is TRBV6-2 or TRBV6-3, the J gene TRBJ2-2; TRBD2 agrees at 12 bases. The CDR3 contains 17 residues. In germline, CDR1 is MNHEY, CDR2 SVGEGT. Losses at the gene ends were 5 bases for V and 5 bases for J; bases not matched to a gene: 9. The CDR3 coding sequence is TGTGCCAGCAGTCAGTCACCGGGACTAGCGGGTACCGGGGAGCTGTTTTTT. Translation gives CASSQSPGLAGTGELFF.

In this sample, this clonotype turned up a few times. This chain uses TRBV20-1 with TRBJ1-2, with D possibly matching TRBD1 (6 bases). V lost 0 bases to trimming and J lost 7 bases, with 12 bases between them. This CDR3 comprises 13 residues. Germline CDR1 DFQATT, CDR2 SNEGSKA (reference sequence). The CDR3 DNA follows: TGCAGTGCTAGAGAGTGGGCAGGGGCTGGCTACACCTTC. This translates into CSAREWAGAGYTF.

This chain links TRBV6-2 or TRBV6-3 with TRBJ1-2; 7 bases are shared with TRBD1. CDR3 size: 12 residues. Germline V lookup: CDR1 MNHEY, CDR2 SVGEGT. V trimming: 6 bases; J trimming: 7 bases; junction bases outside the gene matches: 5. The CDR3 protein is CASRNGQAGYTF. The CDR3 coding sequence is TGTGCCAGCAGAAACGGACAGGCTGGCTACACCTTC.

This clonotype has just a few counts. The V gene is TRBV25-1, the J gene TRBJ1-2; TRBD1 might be the D (6 bases). V was pared by 3 bases and J by 4 bases, with 12 bases between. The CDR3 has 14 amino acids. Looked up from germline, CDR1 is MGHDK and CDR2 is SYGVNS. The CDR3 bases are TGTGCCAGCAGTGATCCCGGGACAAGCTATGGCTACACCTTC. Its translation is CASSDPGTSYGYTF.

V gene TRBV12-3 or TRBV12-4 combines with J gene TRBJ1-1; possibly TRBD1 for D (5 bases). This CDR3 region has 13 residues. V was pared by 4 bases and J by 1 base, with 7 bases between. The CDR3 spells CASSWTQNTEAFF. For the CDR3, the DNA is TGTGCCAGCAGTTGGACACAGAACACTGAAGCTTTCTTT.

This chain links TRBV15 with TRBJ2-2; D unclear. V gave up 0 bases and J gave up 2 bases, with 22 bases separating them. CDR3 length: 20 amino acids. The germline CDR1 and CDR2 sequences are LNHNV and YYDKDF (reference sequence). The CDR3 is CATSRDVPRPEPSNTGELFF. The CDR3 DNA follows: TGTGCCACCAGCAGAGATGTCCCTCGTCCTGAGCCCTCCAACACCGGGGAGCTGTTTTTT.

The V and J genes are TRBV5-1 and TRBJ1-3; D call uncertain. This CDR3 comprises 17 residues. V was pared by 1 base and J by 0 bases, with 14 bases between. CDR1 and CDR2 from the germline V gene are SGHRS and YFSETQ. The DNA of the CDR3 is TGCGCCAGCAGCTTGTGGGAGGCCCGGAGCTCTGGAAACACCATATATTTT. Translated: CASSLWEARSSGNTIYF.